This TCR beta chain was profiled in a study of cytomegalovirus exposure and HLA in healthy donors. About the study: The 120 validation repertoires, a later analysis reported, used the same platform as the 550 to 700 repertoires from the first cohort.

With V trimmed by 0 bases and J by 6 bases, 9 bases remained unmatched. The CDR3 has 18 amino acids. Germline CDR1 and CDR2: SGHDN and FVKESK. General study results and limits: Associated with cytomegalovirus, according to the listing, were 150 to 200 TCR beta chains.

This clone was seen just once. What it binds is unknown. The donors were in the roughly 110-subject validation cohort, distinct from the approximately 670-subject first cohort. The assay was immunoSEQ multiplex PCR, and TCRdb's table has in-frame clones only and misses some. In the table there are roughly 150,000 clones, 91% of which are singletons. Sequenced input: PBMCs. The TCR was taken from a man aged 18 to 29 in good health and CMV-seronegative. J is TRBJ2-1 and V is TRBV14; 12 nucleotides line up with TRBD2. In DNA form, the CDR3 reads TGTGCCAGCAGCCAAGATAGTCTGACTAGCGGGAGTCTCAATGAGCAGTTCTTC. Translated: CASSQDSLTSGSLNEQFF.